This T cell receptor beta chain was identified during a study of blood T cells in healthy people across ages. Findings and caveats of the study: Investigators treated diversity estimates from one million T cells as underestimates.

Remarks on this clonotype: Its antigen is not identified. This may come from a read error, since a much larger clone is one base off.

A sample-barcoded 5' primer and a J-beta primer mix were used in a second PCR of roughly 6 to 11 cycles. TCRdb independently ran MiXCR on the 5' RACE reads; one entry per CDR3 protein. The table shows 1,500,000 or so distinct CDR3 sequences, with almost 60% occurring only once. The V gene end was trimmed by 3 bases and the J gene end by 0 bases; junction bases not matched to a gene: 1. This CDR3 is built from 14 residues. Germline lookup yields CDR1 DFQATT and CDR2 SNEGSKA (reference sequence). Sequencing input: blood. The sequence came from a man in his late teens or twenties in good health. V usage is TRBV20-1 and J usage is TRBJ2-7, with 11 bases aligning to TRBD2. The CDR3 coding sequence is TGCAGTGCTAGCACTAGCGGGAGCTCCTACGAGCAGTACTTC. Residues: CSASTSGSSYEQYF.